One and the same sample provided the 19 T cell receptor beta chains below, sequenced in a study of T cells in Graves' hyperthyroidism and ophthalmopathy. What was amplified from RNA transcripts were TCR beta CDR3 regions. HTBI primers were employed in a first-round RT-PCR of the TCR CDR3. In TCRdb, the multiplex PCR reads were re-called with MiXCR into one record per CDR3 protein. The sample contains roughly 600,000 distinct CDR3 sequences, roughly 15% of which appear only once. What was sequenced was blood. The receptor set was obtained from a woman between 50 and 59 years old with Graves' ophthalmopathy.

V and J are TRBV10-3 and TRBJ1-5; 9 nucleotides line up with TRBD1. CDR1 is ENHRY and CDR2 is SYGVKD in the germline V gene. The CDR3 extends over 15 amino acids. V dropped 0 bases and J dropped 5; count of bases not matched to a gene: 2. CDR3 region: CAISESGTGYQPQHF. Written as DNA, the CDR3 is TGTGCCATCAGTGAGTCGGGGACAGGGTATCAGCCCCAGCATTTT.

The chain carries TRBV12-3 or TRBV12-4 and TRBJ2-3; D possibly corresponds to TRBD2 (5 bases). The V end lost 3 bases, the J end lost 0 bases, and 28 bases lay between the germline ends. This CDR3 region has 21 residues. CDR3 in DNA: TGTGCCAGCAGTTTTGGGAGCCGGTCCGGGGTTGGGATAACTAGCACAGATACGCAGTATTTT. Translation: CASSFGSRSGVGITSTDTQYF.

This clonotype appeared many times. CDR3 sequence reads: CAWRVGWNTEAFF. In DNA form, the CDR3 reads TGTGCCTGGAGGGTCGGGTGGAACACTGAAGCTTTCTTT. The chain employs TRBV30 and TRBJ1-1; D is ambiguous. The CDR3 is 13 residues long. CDR1 is GTSNPN, CDR2 SVGIG, per germline (reference sequence). The V end was cut by 3 bases, the J end by 1 base, with 9 bases between.

The rearrangement links TRBV5-1 to TRBJ2-2; 7 positions match TRBD1. Germline CDR1 SGHRS, CDR2 YFSETQ. CDR3 length equals 17 residues. The J segment lost 2 bases and the V segment lost 1 base, leaving 8 bases of the junction unmatched. CDR3 sequence (DNA): TGCGCCAGCAGCTTGTTCTTCGGGACAGATAACACCGGGGAGCTGTTTTTT. Its translation is CASSLFFGTDNTGELFF.

This clonotype was seen at least ten times. The J gene is TRBJ1-4, the V gene TRBV12-3 or TRBV12-4, with TRBD1 identical over 7 bases. V gave up 3 bases and J gave up 0 bases; unmatched junction bases: 7. The CDR3 covers 17 residues. This chain's CDR3 is CASSLAPGTATNEKLFF. CDR3 nucleotides: TGTGCCAGCAGTTTGGCCCCCGGGACAGCAACTAATGAAAAACTGTTTTTT.

This clonotype was seen ten or more times. The rearrangement links TRBV11-3 to TRBJ2-7; 7 nucleotides agree with TRBD1. The CDR3 has 15 residues. J was trimmed by 3 bases and V by 0 bases; bases with no gene match: 5. Per the germline V gene, CDR1 is SGHNT and CDR2 is YENEEA. CDR3 nucleotide sequence: TGTGCCAGCAGCTTAGATCGGGACAGCTTCTACGAGCAGTACTTC. It is translated as CASSLDRDSFYEQYF.

This clonotype was recorded at least ten times. V usage is TRBV7-2 and J usage is TRBJ2-7; D may be TRBD1 or TRBD2 (6 bases each). V was cut by 3 bases and J by 3 bases, with 21 bases left in between. The CDR3 is 17 amino acids. Germline lookup yields CDR1 SGHTA and CDR2 FQGNSA. The DNA of the CDR3 is TGTGCCAGCAGCTTGGCGCAAGGAGGGGGTATTAGCTACGAGCAGTACTTC. Its protein is CASSLAQGGGISYEQYF.

This CDR3 is CASSQDWQEMVYEQYF. The CDR3 DNA follows: TGTGCCAGCAGCCAAGATTGGCAGGAGATGGTCTACGAGCAGTACTTC. This sequence joins TRBV4-2 and TRBJ2-7; D is unresolved. CDR1 and CDR2 from the germline V gene are LGHNA and YNFKEQ. Trimming cost V 0 bases and J 3 bases, with 15 bases left between them. CDR3 length: 16 residues.

This clonotype was counted at least ten times. The chain uses TRBV27 and TRBJ1-2, with D tentatively TRBD1 (6 bases). The CDR3 extends over 17 amino acids. Trimming pared 3 bases from V and 2 bases from J, leaving 19 bases between. In germline, CDR1 is MNHEY, CDR2 SMNVEV (reference sequence). CDR3 nucleotides: TGTGCCAGCAGTTTTTCGGACAGCAGATCTCAAAACTATGGCTACACCTTC. This encodes CASSFSDSRSQNYGYTF.

J is TRBJ2-1 and V is TRBV11-1; 9 bases are shared with TRBD2. V was pared by 5 bases and J by 8 bases, with 13 bases of the junction left unmatched. Germline values: CDR1 SGHAT, CDR2 FQDESV (reference sequence). The CDR3 is 16 residues long. Written as DNA, the CDR3 is TGTGCCAGCAGCATACGTCCCGGGACTAGCTCGGATGAGCAGTTCTTC. It codes for CASSIRPGTSSDEQFF. Filled out from reference TRBV11-1 and TRBJ2-1, the complete variable domain reads EAEVAQSPRYKITEKSQAVAFWCDPISGHATLYWYRQILGQGPELLVQFQDESVVDDSQLPKDRFSAERLKGVDSTLKIQPAELGDSAMYLCASSIRPGTSSDEQFFGPGTRLTVL.

The genes are TRBV15 and TRBJ2-7, with 7 bases lining up with TRBD1. Per the germline V gene, CDR1 is LNHNV and CDR2 is YYDKDF (reference sequence). This CDR3 is 14 amino acids long. The V gene end was trimmed by 1 base and the J gene end by 5 bases; junction bases not matched to a gene: 5. The CDR3, as DNA: TGTGCCACCAGCAGAGTAGGGGGCGTTCACGAGCAGTACTTC. It specifies CATSRVGGVHEQYF.

This clonotype turned up a few times. The rearrangement joins TRBV4-3 to TRBJ2-2; 12 positions match TRBD2. Germline trimming cut 0 bases from V and 4 bases from J; bases unmatched to any gene: 15. The CDR3 is 21 residues long. Germline V gene data show CDR1 as LGHNA and CDR2 as YSLEER. The CDR3: CASSQDVLLAGGLLVTGELFF. DNA of the CDR3: TGCGCCAGCAGCCAAGATGTTCTGCTAGCGGGAGGGCTTTTAGTCACCGGGGAGCTGTTTTTT.

This clonotype was observed at least ten times. The chain employs TRBV5-1 and TRBJ1-1; D is unresolved. Trimming took 0 bases from V and 4 from J, leaving 10 bases between them. The CDR3 is made up of 14 amino acids. Germline-derived CDR1 and CDR2 are SGHRS and YFSETQ. The CDR3, as DNA: TGCGCCAGCAGCTTGGGCGCGGTTACCACTGAAGCTTTCTTT. Translating it yields CASSLGAVTTEAFF.

The chain has TRBV4-3 and TRBJ1-4; possible D gene TRBD1, 5 bases. This CDR3 region has 17 residues. Germline values: CDR1 LGHNA, CDR2 YSLEER. Trimming shortened V by 1 base and J by 10 bases, and 22 bases separated the two germline ends. CDR3 DNA: TGCGCCAGCAGCCAAGGGAGCAGGGACTACTTCGGGGGAAAACTGTTTTTT. This codes for CASSQGSRDYFGGKLFF.

The CDR3 sequence: CSASALAGVVNTGELFF. DNA of the CDR3: TGCAGTGCTAGTGCACTAGCGGGAGTGGTGAACACCGGGGAGCTGTTTTTT. The chain joins TRBV20-1 to TRBJ2-2, with 11 positions matching TRBD2. There are 17 residues in the CDR3. V dropped 3 bases and J dropped 1; count of bases not matched to a gene: 7. The germline V gene has CDR1 DFQATT and CDR2 SNEGSKA (reference sequence).

The table lists this clonotype with a few counts. A clone one base away is much larger, so this may be a read error. The chain carries TRBV5-4 and TRBJ2-7; TRBD2 might be the D (6 bases). Looked up from germline, CDR1 is SGHNT and CDR2 is YYREEE (reference sequence). This CDR3 has 14 residues. The ends were cut back, 0 bases at V and 3 bases at J, with 10 bases in the middle. DNA for the CDR3: TGTGCCAGCAGCTTGGGGACTATCAGCTACGAGCAGTACTTC. Its translation: CASSLGTISYEQYF.

This clonotype has only a few counts. The CDR3 is CAISARTGELFF. CDR3 nucleotides: TGTGCCATCAGTGCACGTACCGGGGAGCTGTTTTTT. This chain links TRBV10-3 with TRBJ2-2, with no clear D. Trimming removed 4 bases from V and 5 bases from J, with 5 bases in between. Germline CDR1 reads ENHRY; CDR2 reads SYGVKD. This CDR3 comprises 12 residues.

A few counts support this clonotype. The chain's CDR3 is CASSPPVQGRANYGYTF. The CDR3 DNA follows: TGTGCCAGCTCACCACCGGTCCAGGGCCGAGCTAACTATGGCTACACCTTC. The chain has TRBV18 and TRBJ1-2; tentative D call: TRBD1 (5 bases). CDR1 is KGHSH and CDR2 is LQKENI in the germline V gene. The CDR3 extends over 17 amino acids. Trimming took off 0 bases at V and 0 bases at J, with 14 bases between the two ends.

This clonotype was observed a few times. The CDR3 region has the DNA TGTGCCAGCAGTCCGATGGGGCTACCAGAACCTAGCACAGATACGCAGTATTTT. Its translation is CASSPMGLPEPSTDTQYF. The rearrangement links TRBV25-1 to TRBJ2-3, with D possibly TRBD1 on 5 matching bases. CDR3 length: 18 residues. V lost 5 bases and J 0 bases, leaving 21 bases between the germline ends. Germline V gene lookup returns CDR1 MGHDK and CDR2 SYGVNS. The entire variable domain, with the rest obtained from reference TRBV25-1 and TRBJ2-3, is as follows: EADIYQTPRYLVIGTGKKITLECSQTMGHDKMYWYQQDPGMELHLIHYSYGVNSTEKGDLSSESTVSRIRTEHFPLTLESARPSHTSQYLCASSPMGLPEPSTDTQYFGPGTRLTVL.